This T cell receptor beta chain was identified in a study of CD8 T cells in Susac syndrome. The CDR3 loop spans 15 amino acids. Deletions cut 5 bases from V and 3 bases from J, with 18 bases between. Germline values: CDR1 SGHDT, CDR2 YYEEEE. An input of roughly 0.5 to 1 ug of RNA was subjected to reverse transcription using random hexamers. Using its own MiXCR run on the immunoSEQ multiplex PCR reads, TCRdb lists one record per CDR3 protein. The sample has tens of thousands of distinct CDR3 sequences, around 94% seen once. This receptor was taken from a human donor with Susac syndrome. The V call is TRBV5-6, the J call TRBJ2-7; TRBD2 is a possible D gene (6 bases). What was sequenced was CD8+ T cells from PBMCs. In nucleotides, the CDR3 is TGTGCCAGCAGGCCGGGGGTAGCGCGAAGCTACGAGCAGTACTTC. The encoded protein is CASRPGVARSYEQYF.